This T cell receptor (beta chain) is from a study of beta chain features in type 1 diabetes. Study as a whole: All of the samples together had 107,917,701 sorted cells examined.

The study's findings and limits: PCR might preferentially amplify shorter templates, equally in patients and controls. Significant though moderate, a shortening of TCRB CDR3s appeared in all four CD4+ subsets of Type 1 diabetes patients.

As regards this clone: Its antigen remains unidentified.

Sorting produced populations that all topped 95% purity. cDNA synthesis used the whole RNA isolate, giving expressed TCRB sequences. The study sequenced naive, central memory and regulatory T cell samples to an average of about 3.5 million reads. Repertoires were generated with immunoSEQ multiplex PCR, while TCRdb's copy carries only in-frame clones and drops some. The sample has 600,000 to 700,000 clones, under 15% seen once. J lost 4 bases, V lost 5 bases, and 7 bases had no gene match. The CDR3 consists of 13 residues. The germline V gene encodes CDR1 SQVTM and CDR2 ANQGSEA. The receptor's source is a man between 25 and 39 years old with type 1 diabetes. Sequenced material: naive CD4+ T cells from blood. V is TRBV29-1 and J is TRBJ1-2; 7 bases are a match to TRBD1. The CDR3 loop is CSVYEAGGYGYTF. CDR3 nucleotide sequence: TGCAGCGTTTATGAGGCAGGGGGCTATGGCTACACCTTC. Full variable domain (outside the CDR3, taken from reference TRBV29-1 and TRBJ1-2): SAVISQKPSRDICQRGTSLTIQCQVDSQVTMMFWYRQQPGQSLTLIATANQGSEATYESGFVIDKFPISRPNLTFSTLTVSNMSPEDSSIYLCSVYEAGGYGYTFGSGTRLTVV.